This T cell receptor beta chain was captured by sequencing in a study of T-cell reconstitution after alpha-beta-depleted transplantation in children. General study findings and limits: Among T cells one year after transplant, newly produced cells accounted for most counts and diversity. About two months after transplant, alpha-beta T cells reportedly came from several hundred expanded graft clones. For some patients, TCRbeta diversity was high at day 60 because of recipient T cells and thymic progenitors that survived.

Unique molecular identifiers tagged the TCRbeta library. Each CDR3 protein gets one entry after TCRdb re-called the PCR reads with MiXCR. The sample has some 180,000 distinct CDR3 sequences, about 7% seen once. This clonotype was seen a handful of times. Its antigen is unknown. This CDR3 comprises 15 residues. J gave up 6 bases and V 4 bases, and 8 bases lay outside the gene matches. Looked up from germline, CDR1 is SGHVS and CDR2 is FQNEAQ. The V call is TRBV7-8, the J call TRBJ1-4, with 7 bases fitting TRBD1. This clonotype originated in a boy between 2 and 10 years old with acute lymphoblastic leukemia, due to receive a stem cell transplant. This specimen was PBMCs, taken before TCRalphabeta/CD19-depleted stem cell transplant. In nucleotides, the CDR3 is TGTGCCAGCAGCTCGACAGGGAGGTTCGATGAAAAACTGTTTTTT. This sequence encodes CASSSTGRFDEKLFF.